This T cell receptor beta chain was sequenced during a study of cytomegalovirus exposure and HLA in healthy donors. Study findings and constraints: It was shown in a later analysis that HLA-associated TCR beta chains were more clonally expanded than other, equally common chains.

The CDR3 is made up of 14 amino acids. The germline gives CDR1 MDHEN, CDR2 SYDVKM. J was trimmed by 5 bases and V by 4 bases; bases with no gene match: 7. This PCR relied on a set of 60 Vbeta primers and 13 Jbeta primers. Sequenced by immunoSEQ multiplex PCR; TCRdb stores in-frame clones only, minus some. This table holds 120,000 or so clones, approximately 68% found once. Note on this clone: The antigen is unknown.

The clonotype originates from a man aged 25 to 45 in good health and CMV-seropositive. The chain recombines TRBV28 with TRBJ2-7; 8 nucleotides align to TRBD2. The sample consisted of PBMCs. The CDR3 bases are TGTGCCAGCAGTTATTCGGGAGGGCCCCACGAGCAGTACTTC. Its protein product is CASSYSGGPHEQYF.